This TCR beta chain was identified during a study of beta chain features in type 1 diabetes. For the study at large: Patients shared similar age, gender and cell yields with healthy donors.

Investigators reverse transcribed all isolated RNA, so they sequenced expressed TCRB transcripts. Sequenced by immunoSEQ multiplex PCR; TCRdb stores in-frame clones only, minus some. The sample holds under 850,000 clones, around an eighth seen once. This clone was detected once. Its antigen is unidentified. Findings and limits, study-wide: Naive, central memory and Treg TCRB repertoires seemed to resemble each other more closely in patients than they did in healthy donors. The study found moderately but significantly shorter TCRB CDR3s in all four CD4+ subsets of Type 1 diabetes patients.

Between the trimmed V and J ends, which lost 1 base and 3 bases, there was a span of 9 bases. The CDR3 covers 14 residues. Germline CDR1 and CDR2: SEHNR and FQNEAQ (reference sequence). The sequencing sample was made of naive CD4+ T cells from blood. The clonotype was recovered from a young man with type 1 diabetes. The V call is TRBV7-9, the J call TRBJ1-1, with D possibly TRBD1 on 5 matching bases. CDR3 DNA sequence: TGTGCCAGCAGCTTAGGGGAAGGGGACACTGAAGCTTTCTTT. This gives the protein CASSLGEGDTEAFF.